The rows below give T cell receptor beta chains drawn from one sample of a study of OX40 agonist ivuxolimab in advanced cancers. The assay was immunoSEQ multiplex PCR, and TCRdb's table has in-frame clones only and misses some. Altogether tens of thousands of clones are present, 80% to 85% being singletons, with the ten largest covering 0.95% to 1.2%. Sequenced here: CD4+ or CD8+ T cells sorted from blood, sampled in a trial of the OX40 agonist ivuxolimab. Receptor source: an adult with an advanced solid tumor such as melanoma, head and neck, liver or kidney cancer. CDR3s include the opening cysteine and the closing phenylalanine or tryptophan. D genes are given only for firm matches. Clone size appears in some rows only: once, few, many, or a class for an expanded clone.

>-|TRBD2|TRBV7-2|TRBJ2-1
CASSFGGDNEQFF
TGTGCCAGCAGCTTCGGGGGGGACAATGAGCAGTTCTTC
>-|-|TRBV9|TRBJ1-3
CASSAPEGNTIYF
TGTGCCAGCAGCGCACCCGAGGGAAACACCATATATTTT
>-|TRBD1|TRBV28|TRBJ2-2
CASNSQGAGTGELFF
TGTGCCAGCAACTCACAGGGGGCGGGCACCGGGGAGCTGTTTTTT
>-|-|TRBV15|TRBJ1-1
CATSKGRGNTEAFF
TGTGCCACCAGCAAGGGCAGGGGTAACACTGAAGCTTTCTTT
>-|-|TRBV7-2|TRBJ2-1
CASSLDRDQYNEQFF
TGTGCCAGCAGCTTAGACAGGGACCAATACAATGAGCAGTTCTTC
>-|-|TRBV19|TRBJ1-6
CASNRWDNSPLHF
TGTGCCAGCAACAGGTGGGATAATTCACCCCTCCACTTT
>once|-|TRBV5-5|TRBJ2-4
CASSFGLGSIAKNIQYF
TGTGCCAGCAGCTTCGGTTTAGGATCGATAGCCAAAAACATTCAGTACTTC
>few|-|TRBV28|TRBJ1-4
CASSLKNEKLFF
TGTGCCAGCAGCCTAAAGAATGAAAAACTGTTTTTT
>-|TRBD1|TRBV28|TRBJ1-2
CASRPGGKYGYTF
TGTGCCAGCAGACCAGGGGGCAAATATGGCTACACCTTC
>-|-|TRBV2|TRBJ2-1
CASSVLTPGDEQFF
TGTGCCAGCAGTGTCCTTACACCGGGCGATGAGCAGTTCTTC
>-|-|TRBV7-9|TRBJ2-7
CASGRQSYEQYF
TGTGCCAGCGGGCGACAATCCTACGAGCAGTACTTC
>-|TRBD1|TRBV18|TRBJ2-7
CASSPRQGVDEQYF
TGTGCCAGCTCACCTAGGCAGGGGGTCGACGAGCAGTACTTC
>-|TRBD1|TRBV6-5|TRBJ2-1
CASSSGTASLVEQFF
TGTGCCAGCAGTTCGGGGACAGCGTCTTTGGTCGAGCAGTTCTTC
>-|-|TRBV10-3|TRBJ1-3
CAISDPRAGNTIYF
TGTGCCATCAGTGACCCACGGGCCGGAAACACCATATATTTT
>-|TRBD1|TRBV5-6|TRBJ1-6
CASTGGTAYNSPLHF
TGTGCCAGCACTGGCGGGACAGCTTATAATTCACCCCTCCACTTT
>few|-|TRBV28|TRBJ2-7
CASSSVGSRGDSYEQYF
TGTGCCAGCAGTTCGGTTGGGAGCAGGGGCGATTCCTACGAGCAGTACTTC
>-|-|TRBV29-1|TRBJ2-7
CSTLGGSSYEQYF
TGCAGCACTCTTGGGGGATCATCCTACGAGCAGTACTTC
>-|-|TRBV2|TRBJ1-2
CASSEGTAFSYGYTF
TGTGCCAGCAGTGAAGGAACAGCCTTTAGCTATGGCTACACCTTC
>-|TRBD1|TRBV28|TRBJ1-2
CASSSASRGINYGYTF
TGTGCCAGCAGTTCGGCTTCCAGGGGGATTAACTATGGCTACACCTTC
>-|-|TRBV5-8|TRBJ1-1
CASSFRGAGTEAFF
TGTGCCAGCAGCTTCCGGGGGGCCGGAACTGAAGCTTTCTTT
>-|TRBD1|TRBV28|TRBJ2-1
CASSSIRDRGNEQFF
TGTGCCAGCAGTTCCATAAGGGACAGGGGTAATGAGCAGTTCTTC
>-|-|TRBV7-5|TRBJ1-3
CVRSLKGHKEVGNTIYF
TGTGTCAGAAGCTTAAAGGGGCATAAAGAAGTTGGAAACACCATATATTTT
>-|-|TRBV5-1|TRBJ2-5
CASSTEGTKGGQYF
TGCGCCAGCAGCACGGAAGGAACCAAGGGGGGCCAGTACTTC
>-|TRBD1|TRBV5-1|TRBJ2-1
CASRPTGGASNEQFF
TGCGCCAGCAGGCCTACAGGGGGCGCTTCCAATGAGCAGTTCTTC
>-|-|TRBV9|TRBJ2-6
CASSERGSGANVLTF
TGTGCCAGCAGCGAGAGGGGTTCTGGGGCCAACGTCCTGACTTTC
>-|-|TRBV5-8|TRBJ1-1
CASSHGPGRTEAFF
TGTGCCAGCAGCCACGGGCCCGGGAGGACTGAAGCTTTCTTT
>-|-|TRBV9|TRBJ1-6
CASSNTQGLGNSPLHF
TGTGCCAGCAGCAATACACAGGGTTTAGGGAATTCACCCCTCCACTTT
>-|-|TRBV10-3|TRBJ1-1
CAISDWGVNTEAFF
TGTGCCATCAGTGACTGGGGAGTGAACACTGAAGCTTTCTTT
>-|TRBD1|TRBV28|TRBJ1-1
CASKSPPGQGNTEAFF
TGTGCCAGCAAGTCGCCTCCCGGACAGGGAAATACTGAAGCTTTCTTT
>-|TRBD1|TRBV9|TRBJ1-1
CASSTRTGVAPSEEKAFF
TGTGCCAGCAGCACCCGGACAGGGGTCGCCCCCAGCGAAGAAAAGGCTTTCTTT
>-|-|TRBV19|TRBJ2-2
CASSLQGDTGELFF
TGTGCCAGTAGTCTACAGGGAGACACCGGGGAGCTGTTTTTT
>-|-|TRBV18|TRBJ2-3
CASSPLGGGQGTDTQYF
TGTGCCAGCTCACCATTGGGGGGGGGCCAAGGCACAGATACGCAGTATTTT
>few|-|TRBV11-2|TRBJ1-1
CASSPRVGRNTEAFF
TGTGCCAGCAGCCCGAGGGTCGGACGGAACACTGAAGCTTTCTTT
>-|-|TRBV29-1|TRBJ1-4
CSVVRGDGEKLFF
TGCAGCGTTGTTCGGGGGGATGGTGAAAAACTGTTTTTT
>-|TRBD1|TRBV6-5|TRBJ2-7
CASSRGQIYEQYF
TGTGCCAGCAGTAGGGGACAGATTTACGAGCAGTACTTC
>-|-|TRBV7-9|TRBJ1-4
CASRKQGKEKLFF
TGTGCCAGCAGAAAGCAGGGAAAGGAAAAACTGTTTTTT
>-|TRBD1|TRBV7-9|TRBJ1-1
CASSLERDSTEAFF
TGTGCCAGCAGCTTAGAAAGGGACAGCACTGAAGCTTTCTTT
>few|-|TRBV18|TRBJ1-6
CASSQYSYNSPLHF
TGTGCCAGCTCGCAATACTCCTATAATTCACCCCTCCACTTT
>-|-|TRBV6-6|TRBJ1-3
CASSCKWGNTIYF
TGTGCCAGCAGCTGTAAGTGGGGTAACACCATATATTTT
>many|-|TRBV27|TRBJ1-2
CASSSQGFYGYTF
TGTGCCAGCAGCAGTCAGGGGTTTTATGGCTACACCTTC
>few|-|TRBV19|TRBJ1-5
CASSTMPDQPQHF
TGTGCCAGTAGTACCATGCCGGATCAGCCCCAGCATTTT
>-|TRBD1|TRBV7-2|TRBJ2-3
CASSPHGGQGSDTQYF
TGTGCCAGCAGCCCCCACGGGGGACAGGGCTCAGATACGCAGTATTTT
>-|TRBD1|TRBV28|TRBJ2-3
CASSLYGTGKVGTDTQYF
TGTGCCAGCAGTTTATACGGGACAGGGAAGGTTGGCACAGATACGCAGTATTTT
>-|-|TRBV2|TRBJ2-5
CASSATDDRAQYF
TGTGCCAGCAGTGCAACAGATGACCGGGCCCAGTACTTC
>-|-|TRBV6-5|TRBJ2-7
CASSSPLENSYEQYF
TGTGCCAGCAGTTCGCCCCTAGAAAACTCCTACGAGCAGTACTTC
>-|-|TRBV6-5|TRBJ1-5
CASSYGDSSQPQHF
TGTGCCAGCAGTTATGGAGACAGTTCTCAGCCCCAGCATTTT